This T cell receptor beta chain is drawn from a study of cytomegalovirus exposure and HLA in healthy donors. Study conclusions and caveats: A later analysis reportedly found that, within productive TCRs, an Asian-associated ancestry cluster had fewer N-insertions than the mean observed across the approximately 670 donors. One variant, a missense change in DCLRE1C, was linked in a later analysis to TCR beta V- and J-gene trimming.

Germline assignment: CDR1 SEHNR and CDR2 FQNEAQ (reference sequence). CDR3 size: 16 residues. In regard to this clone: Its antigen is not known. At one of its ends the junction is not consistent with the germline gene, which may arise from a read error. The sample carries other DNA sequences with the same CDR3.

PCR primers comprised 60 Vbeta and 13 Jbeta primers. Produced via immunoSEQ multiplex PCR; TCRdb's table is partial and in-frame only. The data hold 120,000 to 150,000 clones, with roughly three quarters observed a single time. The specimen was PBMCs. This TCR came from a woman between 40 and 50 years old in good health and CMV-seropositive. The rearrangement joins TRBV7-9 to TRBJ1-1; D is possibly TRBD1 (6 bases). This CDR3 is CASSPWSRQVNTEAFF. The CDR3 DNA sequence: TGCGCCAGCAGCCCTTGGAGCAGACAGGTTAACACTGAAGCTTTCTTT.